Following are 27 T cell receptor beta chains from one sample sequenced in a study of CD8 T cells in Susac syndrome. With random hexamers, roughly 0.45 to 1 ug RNA was reverse transcribed. TCRdb reanalysed the immunoSEQ multiplex PCR reads using MiXCR and keeps one entry per CDR3 protein. Of fewer than 200,000 distinct CDR3 sequences listed, 85% to 95% are singletons. Material for sequencing was CD4+ T cells from PBMCs. Receptors originate from a human donor with Susac syndrome.

The chain has TRBV3-1 and TRBJ1-5; D not resolved. This CDR3 spans 15 amino acids. CDR1 and CDR2 from the germline V gene are LGHDT and YNNKEL (reference sequence). V was pared by 2 bases and J by 7 bases, with 15 bases between. This chain's CDR3 is CASSQLSGMWQPQHF. CDR3 nucleotides: TGTGCCAGCAGCCAACTATCGGGGATGTGGCAGCCCCAGCATTTT.

The chain has TRBV7-9 and TRBJ1-6, with no clear D. Germline CDR1 and CDR2: SEHNR and FQNEAQ (reference sequence). V lost 2 bases, J lost 8 bases, and 13 bases lay in between. The CDR3 extends over 15 amino acids. The CDR3 DNA reads TGTGCCAGCAGCTTACTCCCGATAGACTATTCACCCCTCCACTTT. Amino acids: CASSLLPIDYSPLHF.

The chain joins TRBV4-2 to TRBJ2-3; tentatively, D is TRBD1 or TRBD2 (6 bases each). Germline V lookup: CDR1 LGHNA, CDR2 YNFKEQ. The ends were cut back, 2 bases at V and 4 bases at J, with 13 bases in the middle. This CDR3 spans 15 amino acids. The CDR3 DNA reads as TGTGCCAGCAGCCAACTCGCCGGGGGCGCAGATACGCAGTATTTT. Its translation is CASSQLAGGADTQYF.

The chain uses TRBV6-5 and TRBJ1-5; the match to TRBD1 covers 10 bases. The V gene's germline CDR1 is MNHEY and CDR2 SVGAGI. The V segment lost 5 bases and the J segment 6 bases; nucleotides outside the gene matches: 7. The CDR3 is 15 amino acids. The CDR3 reads CASSGDRGISQPQHF. As DNA, the CDR3 is TGTGCCAGCAGTGGGGACAGGGGAATAAGTCAGCCCCAGCATTTT.

This clonotype was seen once. CDR3 amino acids: CASSPGGLGPQHF. DNA for the CDR3: TGTGCCAGCTCACCCGGTGGCCTTGGGCCCCAGCATTTT. The gene calls are TRBV18 and TRBJ1-5; D is unresolved. The V end lost 3 bases, the J end lost 9 bases, and 12 bases lay between the germline ends. The CDR3 contains 13 residues. Germline loops: CDR1 KGHSH, CDR2 LQKENI.

The chain links TRBV14 to TRBJ2-1; D remains ambiguous. The CDR3 loop spans 14 amino acids. CDR1 is SGHDN and CDR2 is FVKESK in the germline V gene. With 1 base removed from V and 0 bases from J, the gap between germline ends came to 4 bases. The CDR3 loop reads CASSQGISYNEQFF. DNA of the CDR3: TGTGCCAGCAGCCAAGGTATCTCCTACAATGAGCAGTTCTTC.

The chain carries TRBV5-6 and TRBJ2-7; a possible D gene is TRBD1 (5 bases). V dropped 0 bases and J dropped 2 bases, with 12 bases sitting between them. This CDR3 has 15 amino acids. CDR1 SGHDT and CDR2 YYEEEE come from the germline V gene. The CDR3 loop is CASSLGQPTPYEQYF. DNA for the CDR3: TGTGCCAGCAGCTTGGGACAGCCGACACCCTACGAGCAGTACTTC.

Here the CDR3 reads CTSSQDAGGTDSPLHF. Written as DNA, the CDR3 is TGCACCAGCAGCCAAGATGCAGGGGGGACGGATTCACCCCTCCACTTT. The chain recombines TRBV1 with TRBJ1-6; the D call TRBD1 from the table was never checked on the DNA. TRBV1 is an annotated pseudogene. The CDR3 length is 16 residues.

V usage is TRBV5-4 and J usage is TRBJ2-1, with no clear D. V lost 5 bases and J 5 bases, leaving 5 bases between the germline ends. The CDR3 contains 11 residues. Germline CDR1 is SGHNT and CDR2 is YYREEE (reference sequence). The CDR3 DNA reads as TGTGCCAGCAGAAATGACAATGAGCAGTTCTTC. This gives the protein CASRNDNEQFF.

The DNA of the CDR3 is TGTGCCAGCAGTCCTAGCGGGGGGGGCTACAATGAGCAGTTCTTC. It yields the protein CASSPSGGGYNEQFF. The chain has TRBV7-2 and TRBJ2-1; TRBD2 aligns across 12 bases. The V gene end was trimmed by 6 bases and the J gene end by 3 bases; junction bases not matched to a gene: 3. This CDR3 spans 15 amino acids. Looked up from germline, CDR1 is SGHTA and CDR2 is FQGNSA.

The rearrangement uses TRBV28 and TRBJ2-1; 11 bases map to TRBD2. CDR1 is MDHEN and CDR2 is SYDVKM in the germline V gene. The CDR3 sequence is 14 residues long. The V segment lost 3 bases and the J segment 7 bases; nucleotides outside the gene matches: 2. The CDR3 DNA follows: TGTGCCAGCAGTTTTAGCGGGGGGGCAAATGAGCAGTTCTTC. Amino acid sequence: CASSFSGGANEQFF.

The rearrangement joins TRBV30 to TRBJ1-4; 7 bases align to TRBD1. V shed 5 bases, J shed 12 bases, and the junction held 6 bases outside the gene matches. Germline values: CDR1 GTSNPN, CDR2 SVGIG (reference sequence). The CDR3 extends over 11 amino acids. The CDR3 sequence: CAWADRVELFF. DNA for the CDR3: TGTGCCTGGGCCGACAGGGTTGAACTGTTTTTT.

The V gene is TRBV4-3, the J gene TRBJ2-7; 7 positions agree with TRBD1. J gave up 7 bases and V 0 bases, and 9 bases lay outside the gene matches. Germline lookup yields CDR1 LGHNA and CDR2 YSLEER. CDR3 length: 15 amino acids. The CDR3 sequence is CASSQDGAGGWEQYF. CDR3 bases: TGCGCCAGCAGCCAAGATGGCGCAGGGGGTTGGGAGCAGTACTTC.

The V and J genes are TRBV5-1 and TRBJ1-1; D ambiguous. V gave up 4 bases and J gave up 0 bases, with 7 bases separating them. Germline CDR1 and CDR2: SGHRS and YFSETQ. There are 13 residues in the CDR3. The CDR3 nucleotides read TGCGCCAGCAGCGCGACGGTGAACACTGAAGCTTTCTTT. Its translation: CASSATVNTEAFF.

This clonotype was observed a single time. The chain links TRBV29-1 to TRBJ1-2, with D perhaps TRBD1 (5 bases). The V gene lost 3 bases and the J gene lost 2 bases, with 10 bases spanning the gap. The CDR3 length is 13 residues. Germline CDR1 SQVTM, CDR2 ANQGSEA. The CDR3 reads CSVDQGTNYGYTF. Written as DNA, the CDR3 is TGCAGCGTTGACCAGGGTACCAACTATGGCTACACCTTC.

V is TRBV27 and J is TRBJ1-1, with a possible D match to TRBD1 (5 bases). The CDR3 extends over 16 amino acids. CDR1 is MNHEY, CDR2 SMNVEV, per germline (reference sequence). V shed 5 bases and J shed 6 bases, with 22 bases lying between them. The CDR3 DNA reads as TGTGCCAGCAGTCTCGGGCCCCGGAGAGGGGACGCTGAAGCTTTCTTT. Translating it yields CASSLGPRRGDAEAFF.

The V call is TRBV7-8, the J call TRBJ2-4, with 7 bases identical to TRBD1. The CDR3 covers 14 residues. Unmatched junction bases numbered 6, after V lost 3 bases and J lost 7 bases. Germline V gives CDR1 SGHVS, CDR2 FQNEAQ. CDR3 sequence: CASSFQGVGNIQYF. The CDR3 nucleotides are TGTGCCAGCAGCTTCCAGGGGGTTGGGAACATTCAGTACTTC.

The gene calls are TRBV11-1 and TRBJ2-7; 8 bases map to TRBD1. This CDR3 comprises 15 residues. After removal of 5 bases from V and 0 bases from J, the junction contained 6 bases not matched to a gene. Germline lookup yields CDR1 SGHAT and CDR2 FQDESV (reference sequence). The CDR3 spells CASSPGQASSYEQYF. For the CDR3, the DNA is TGTGCCAGCAGCCCGGGACAGGCGAGCTCCTACGAGCAGTACTTC.

The V gene is TRBV4-2, the J gene TRBJ2-1; 10 positions match TRBD2. This CDR3 has 16 amino acids. Trimming at V came to 1 base and at J to 7 bases, leaving 7 bases not matched to a gene. CDR1 is LGHNA and CDR2 is YNFKEQ in the germline V gene. Here the CDR3 reads CASSQAAGGIANEQFF. As DNA, the CDR3 is TGTGCCAGCAGCCAAGCAGCGGGGGGGATCGCAAATGAGCAGTTCTTC.

This CDR3 is CATSDPPTDTQYF. CDR3 sequence (DNA): TGTGCCACCAGTGATCCACCCACAGATACGCAGTATTTT. The chain recombines TRBV24-1 with TRBJ2-3; D is unclear. Germline V CDR1 and CDR2: KGHDR, SFDVKD. The CDR3 loop spans 13 amino acids. The V gene lost 3 bases and the J gene lost 2 bases, with 5 bases spanning the gap.

This rearrangement joins TRBV6-1 to TRBJ1-3; D is unresolved. This CDR3 comprises 15 residues. Between the trimmed V and J ends, which lost 6 bases and 4 bases, there was a span of 16 bases. CDR1 MNHNS and CDR2 SASEGT come from the germline V gene. The CDR3 DNA follows: TGTGCCAGCAGGATGGGCCCCGGAGCGGGAAACACCATATATTTT. Protein product: CASRMGPGAGNTIYF.

V gene TRBV5-4 combines with J gene TRBJ2-4, with D perhaps matching TRBD2 (5 bases). The CDR3 contains 16 residues. Germline CDR1 SGHNT, CDR2 YYREEE (reference sequence). V gave up 1 base and J gave up 1 base, with 12 bases separating them. CDR3 DNA: TGTGCCAGCAGCTTGATAGTCCCGGGGGCCAAAAACATTCAGTACTTC. Translation: CASSLIVPGAKNIQYF.

The J gene is TRBJ2-3, the V gene TRBV20-1, with TRBD2 identical over 10 bases. V dropped 3 bases and J dropped 5; count of bases not matched to a gene: 8. In germline, CDR1 is DFQATT, CDR2 SNEGSKA (reference sequence). This CDR3 comprises 15 residues. The CDR3 here is CSASQLAGIGDTQYF. The CDR3 DNA reads TGCAGTGCTAGTCAACTAGCGGGGATTGGAGATACGCAGTATTTT.

This chain uses TRBV11-3 with TRBJ2-2; 9 nucleotides line up with TRBD1. Unmatched junction bases numbered 3, after V lost 4 bases and J lost 0 bases. The CDR3 sequence is 16 residues long. Germline V gene sequence: CDR1 SGHNT, CDR2 YENEEA. This CDR3 reads CASSSGQGTNTGELFF. The CDR3 nucleotides are TGTGCCAGCAGCTCCGGACAGGGGACGAACACCGGGGAGCTGTTTTTT.

The rearrangement joins TRBV5-1 to TRBJ2-1; 9 bases match TRBD2. Per germline, CDR1 SGHRS and CDR2 YFSETQ. CDR3 size: 15 residues. V lost 5 bases, J lost 2 bases, and 5 bases stayed unmatched. This CDR3 is CASSLAGQTYNEQFF. CDR3 nucleotides: TGCGCCAGCAGTCTAGCGGGACAGACCTACAATGAGCAGTTCTTC.

This clonotype was recorded only once. The V call is TRBV5-6, the J call TRBJ1-2; perhaps TRBD1 as D (6 bases). The germline V gene has CDR1 SGHDT and CDR2 YYEEEE. V lost 4 bases to trimming and J lost 6 bases, with 13 bases between them. This CDR3 has 13 amino acids. CDR3 sequence (DNA): TGTGCCAGCAGCCAAACCACAGGGAATGGCTACACCTTC. It yields the protein CASSQTTGNGYTF.

The chain is built from TRBV12-3 or TRBV12-4 and TRBJ1-6; D may be TRBD1 (5 bases). CDR3 length: 15 amino acids. Trimming took off 6 bases at V and 2 bases at J, with 11 bases between the two ends. CDR3 residues: CASRPSGTYNSPLHF. The CDR3 nucleotides read TGTGCCAGCAGGCCCTCAGGGACCTATAATTCACCCCTCCACTTT.